These 6 T cell receptor beta chains originate from one sample sequenced in a study of cytomegalovirus exposure and HLA in healthy donors. Use of 60 Vbeta and 13 Jbeta primers characterized the PCR. Sequencing used immunoSEQ multiplex PCR; TCRdb keeps in-frame clones, though not all of them. The sample table sets out 150,000 to 200,000 clones. The sample comprised PBMCs. The receptor set was obtained from a boy aged 5-17 years in good health and CMV-seronegative.

This chain links TRBV6-6 with TRBJ2-7; possibly TRBD2 for D (5 bases). Germline lookup yields CDR1 MNHNY and CDR2 SVGAGI (reference sequence). The CDR3 contains 14 residues. V was shortened by 5 bases and J by 0 bases, with 11 bases between the two germline ends. This CDR3 reads CASSHSVFSYEQYF. The CDR3 DNA is TGTGCCAGCAGTCATAGCGTCTTCTCCTACGAGCAGTACTTC.

The V and J genes are TRBV4-2 and TRBJ2-5, with TRBD2 matching 9 bases. This CDR3 spans 19 amino acids. Losses at the gene ends were 1 base for V and 1 base for J; bases not matched to a gene: 13. Germline CDR1 and CDR2: LGHNA and YNFKEQ. CDR3 coding DNA: TGTGCCAGCAGCCAAGCCTCGCAGGGGACAGCGGGGGGCCAAGAGACCCAGTACTTC. Its protein is CASSQASQGTAGGQETQYF.

The CDR3 DNA reads TGTGCCAGCAGTCCGGTGGACAGGGGAAGAGTTATGAACTATGGCTACACCTTC. Encoded protein: CASSPVDRGRVMNYGYTF. The chain carries TRBV28 and TRBJ1-2; 9 bases are a match to TRBD1. The V and J ends lost 5 bases and 2 bases, in that order; junction bases with no gene match: 15. The CDR3 contains 18 residues. CDR1 and CDR2 (germline): MDHEN, SYDVKM.

This chain connects TRBV5-1 to TRBJ2-1; 7 bases line up with TRBD2. The CDR3 extends over 16 amino acids. CDR1 SGHRS and CDR2 YFSETQ come from the germline V gene. The V segment lost 0 bases and the J segment 0 bases; nucleotides outside the gene matches: 3. The CDR3 DNA reads as TGCGCCAGCAGCTTGGTGCGGGGGAGCTCCTACAATGAGCAGTTCTTC. Amino acids: CASSLVRGSSYNEQFF.

V usage is TRBV6-5 and J usage is TRBJ1-3; D is ambiguous. V lost 8 bases to trimming and J lost 0 bases, with 11 bases between them. Germline V gene lookup returns CDR1 MNHEY and CDR2 SVGAGI. The length of the CDR3 is 14 residues. For the CDR3, the DNA is TGTGCCAGCGGTCTCCTTAGCTCTGGAAACACCATATATTTT. Translation: CASGLLSSGNTIYF.

CDR3 loop: CASSLLSGGAETQYF. CDR3 nucleotides: TGTGCCAGCAGCTTACTGAGCGGGGGGGCGGAGACCCAGTACTTC. The V call is TRBV7-7, the J call TRBJ2-5; TRBD2 aligns across 10 bases. Germline V gene lookup returns CDR1 SSHAT and CDR2 FNYEAQ (reference sequence). CDR3 size: 15 residues. V dropped 2 bases and J dropped 5; count of bases not matched to a gene: 5.